The sequence of this T cell receptor beta chain was determined in a study of blood T cell repertoires in COVID-19. Overall study: The analysed material was cDNA or gDNA that came from T cells, B-cell-depleted T cells, or PBMCs.

Participants reported their clinical history, and cohort assignment relied on those reports. The recovered donors of Cohort 3 showed two negative PCRs, clearance, or symptom resolution. V was trimmed by 1 base and J by 4 bases, leaving 8 bases between them. CDR1 is LGHDT and CDR2 is YNNKEL in the germline V gene (reference sequence). This CDR3 has 14 residues. Clones were read by immunoSEQ multiplex PCR, and TCRdb kept only the in-frame ones, dropping some. The sample gives some 150,000 clones, more than 75% of which show up once; around 5.5% is in the top ten. This clone was seen just once. The specimen sequenced was PBMCs or T cells enriched from blood (not recorded which). V gene TRBV3-1 (or the pseudogene TRBV3-2) combines with J gene TRBJ1-3, with TRBD1 as a possible D gene (5 bases). This clonotype was obtained from a woman aged 45 to 65 who had recovered from COVID-19. CDR3 coding DNA: TGTGCCAGCAGCCAAGTAGGGGAAGGAAACACCATATATTTT. Translating gives CASSQVGEGNTIYF.